The 21 T cell receptor beta chains listed next were all sequenced from one sample in a study of cytomegalovirus exposure and HLA in healthy donors. The primer mix had 60 Vbeta and 13 Jbeta primers. TCRdb keeps only in-frame clones here, not all; method: immunoSEQ multiplex PCR. Of around 150,000 clones in the sample, around 80% were seen once. The sequenced material came from PBMCs. These receptors originate from a woman under 40 in good health and CMV-seropositive.

This chain uses TRBV5-4 with TRBJ2-1; TRBD1 agrees at 7 bases. V shed 4 bases and J 6 bases; nucleotides not matched to a gene: 4. There are 13 residues in the CDR3. The germline V gene encodes CDR1 SGHNT and CDR2 YYREEE (reference sequence). The DNA for the CDR3 is TGTGCCAGCAGCGGGGACAGCTCCAATGAGCAGTTCTTC. It yields the protein CASSGDSSNEQFF.

V usage is TRBV18 and J usage is TRBJ2-3; 10 nucleotides line up with TRBD1. With 3 bases clipped from V and 1 base from J, the junction kept 13 bases outside the gene matches. This CDR3 spans 19 amino acids. Germline V gives CDR1 KGHSH, CDR2 LQKENI. Here the CDR3 reads CASSPLPGQGSLGTDTQYF. The CDR3 DNA reads TGTGCCAGCTCACCCTTACCGGGACAGGGGTCTCTCGGCACAGATACGCAGTATTTT.

The V gene is TRBV18, the J gene TRBJ1-1; 8 bases match TRBD1. The CDR3 extends over 14 amino acids. Per the germline V gene, CDR1 is KGHSH and CDR2 is LQKENI. J was trimmed by 0 bases and V by 4 bases; bases with no gene match: 1. The CDR3 loop is CASSQTGVNTEAFF. CDR3 in DNA: TGTGCCAGCTCACAGACAGGGGTGAACACTGAAGCTTTCTTT.

In its sample, this clone was seen a few times. At one of its ends the junction is not consistent with the germline gene, which may arise from a read error. The chain links TRBV18 to TRBJ2-6, with D perhaps TRBD1 (5 bases). Germline assignment: CDR1 KGHSH and CDR2 LQKENI. The CDR3 runs to 18 residues. CDR3 in DNA: TGTGCCAGCTCACCGGGCCAGTACGGGCTCTCTGGGGCCAACGGCCTGACTTTC. Residues: CASSPGQYGLSGANGLTF. The full variable domain, rest sourced from reference TRBV18 and TRBJ2-6, is NAGVMQNPRHLVRRRGQEARLRCSPMKGHSHVYWYRQLPEEGLKFMVYLQKENIIDESGMPKERFSAEFPKEGPSILRIQQVVRGDSAAYFCASSPGQYGLSGANGLTFGAGSRLTVL.

The table lists this clone with a count of one. The rearrangement joins TRBV30 to TRBJ1-2, with 7 bases matching TRBD1. J gave up 4 bases and V 5 bases, and 4 bases lay outside the gene matches. Germline CDR1 reads GTSNPN; CDR2 reads SVGIG (reference sequence). CDR3 size: 12 residues. CDR3 residues: CAWEGGLYGYTF. In nucleotides, the CDR3 is TGTGCCTGGGAAGGGGGCCTCTATGGCTACACCTTC. Variable domain in full (rest from reference TRBV30 and TRBJ1-2): SQTIHQWPATLVQPVGSPLSLECTVEGTSNPNLYWYRQAAGRGLQLLFYSVGIGQISSEVPQNLSASRPQDRQFILSSKKLLLSDSGFYLCAWEGGLYGYTFGSGTRLTVV.

The chain has TRBV13 and TRBJ2-7; a weak D match, TRBD1 (6 bases). Germline V CDR1 and CDR2: PRHDT, FYEKMQ (reference sequence). CDR3 length: 14 amino acids. Trimming took off 2 bases at V and 6 bases at J, with 14 bases between the two ends. CDR3 in DNA: TGTGCCAGCAGCTTACAGGACAGTTCCATCGAGCAGTACTTC. This gives the protein CASSLQDSSIEQYF.

This rearrangement joins TRBV29-1 to TRBJ1-2; 7 nucleotides agree with TRBD1. Germline loops: CDR1 SQVTM, CDR2 ANQGSEA. CDR3 length: 13 amino acids. The ends lost 2 bases at V and 8 bases at J; junction bases unmatched: 8. The CDR3 is CSVERRTGRGYTF. DNA of the CDR3: TGCAGCGTTGAACGGAGGACAGGCCGGGGCTACACCTTC.

The chain combines TRBV9 with TRBJ2-2, with 8 bases fitting TRBD2. Per germline, CDR1 SGDLS and CDR2 YYNGEE. The CDR3 length is 13 residues. V lost 10 bases and J lost 6; bases outside the gene matches: 8. CDR3 region: CASGIAGSGELFF. CDR3 in DNA: TGTGCCTCCGGAATAGCGGGGTCCGGGGAGCTGTTTTTT.

The rearrangement links TRBV2 to TRBJ2-5, with 8 bases aligning to TRBD2. Germline lookup yields CDR1 SNHLY and CDR2 FYNNEI. V was pared by 0 bases and J by 5 bases, with 8 bases of the junction left unmatched. The CDR3 totals 16 residues. CDR3 loop: CASSEAPGLDYETQYF. The CDR3 nucleotides read TGTGCCAGCAGTGAAGCACCGGGACTAGACTATGAGACCCAGTACTTC.

The V and J genes are TRBV29-1 and TRBJ2-5, with 7 bases aligning to TRBD1. Losses at the gene ends were 3 bases for V and 3 bases for J; bases not matched to a gene: 13. The CDR3 sequence is 16 residues long. Germline V gene lookup returns CDR1 SQVTM and CDR2 ANQGSEA. The DNA of the CDR3 is TGCAGCGTTGAGGGGTGGCACAGGGGAAAAAAAGAGACCCAGTACTTC. This codes for CSVEGWHRGKKETQYF.

The chain is built from TRBV4-2 and TRBJ2-5; 10 bases fit TRBD1. The DNA end favors TRBJ2-7, so the J call may be wrong. CDR3 length: 16 amino acids. Germline assignment: CDR1 LGHNA and CDR2 YNFKEQ. The CDR3 DNA is TGTGCCAGCAGCCAGGGGGTGGGACAGGGGATGTACGAGCAGTACTTC. It specifies CASSQGVGQGMYEQYF.

The V gene is TRBV6-5, the J gene TRBJ1-1; D possibly corresponds to TRBD1 (6 bases). CDR1 MNHEY and CDR2 SVGAGI come from the germline V gene. This CDR3 is built from 13 residues. V gave up 8 bases and J gave up 1 base, with 11 bases separating them. CDR3 residues: CASGGQRNTEAFF. CDR3 in DNA: TGTGCCAGCGGCGGACAGAGGAACACTGAAGCTTTCTTT.

The genes are TRBV7-2 and TRBJ1-2, with TRBD1 identical over 8 bases. The CDR3 runs 14 residues. The germline CDR1 and CDR2 sequences are SGHTA and FQGNSA. Trimming cost V 5 bases and J 7 bases; bases outside gene matches: 9. The CDR3 loop reads CASSPWTGRGGYTF. CDR3 sequence (DNA): TGTGCCAGCAGCCCCTGGACAGGGCGGGGTGGCTACACCTTC.

This rearrangement joins TRBV6-5 to TRBJ2-1; 11 bases fit TRBD2. J was trimmed by 6 bases and V by 8 bases; bases with no gene match: 9. Germline assignment: CDR1 MNHEY and CDR2 SVGAGI. This CDR3 contains 15 residues. CDR3: CASSSLAGARNEQFF. CDR3 nucleotides: TGTGCCAGCTCCTCACTAGCGGGGGCTCGCAATGAGCAGTTCTTC.

The chain employs TRBV27 and TRBJ2-2, with 9 nucleotides matching TRBD1. The germline V gene encodes CDR1 MNHEY and CDR2 SMNVEV (reference sequence). This CDR3 spans 16 amino acids. The trim removed 1 base at V and 4 bases at J, leaving 4 bases unmatched. DNA of the CDR3: TGTGCCAGCAGTTTATGGACAGGGGTTGGCACCGGGGAGCTGTTTTTT. Its translation: CASSLWTGVGTGELFF.

The chain joins TRBV4-3 to TRBJ1-1; D call uncertain. Germline CDR1 LGHNA, CDR2 YSLEER. This CDR3 comprises 14 residues. Trimming pared 5 bases from V and 3 bases from J, leaving 13 bases between. CDR3: CASSLMGRHTEAFF. CDR3 in DNA: TGCGCCAGCAGCTTAATGGGCCGGCACACTGAAGCTTTCTTT.

V usage is TRBV7-2 and J usage is TRBJ1-3; 7 bases are a match to TRBD1. Per germline, CDR1 SGHTA and CDR2 FQGNSA. CDR3 length: 15 residues. V lost 5 bases to trimming and J lost 4 bases; unmatched junction nucleotides: 8. The CDR3 coding sequence is TGTGCCAGCAGCGGACAGGCTATGCTGGGAAACACCATATATTTT. Translation gives CASSGQAMLGNTIYF. Drawing the rest from reference TRBV7-2 and TRBJ1-3, the complete variable domain is GAGVSQSPSNKVTEKGKDVELRCDPISGHTALYWYRQSLGQGLEFLIYFQGNSAPDKSGLPSDRFSAERTGGSVSTLTIQRTQQEDSAVYLCASSGQAMLGNTIYFGEGSWLTVV.

The V call is TRBV5-4, the J call TRBJ2-7; tentative D call: TRBD2 (5 bases). V gave up 4 bases and J gave up 1 base, with 12 bases separating them. This CDR3 comprises 14 residues. Germline CDR1 reads SGHNT; CDR2 reads YYREEE (reference sequence). The CDR3 DNA reads TGTGCCAGCAGCATTGGAGCGGCTTCCTACGAGCAGTACTTC. Its translation: CASSIGAASYEQYF.

V usage is TRBV18 and J usage is TRBJ1-5; D might be TRBD1 (5 bases). With 3 bases removed from V and 0 bases from J, the gap between germline ends came to 18 bases. The CDR3 runs to 18 residues. CDR1 and CDR2 (germline): KGHSH, LQKENI. CDR3 sequence: CASSPGLGAAYSNQPQHF. CDR3 nucleotides: TGTGCCAGCTCACCCGGTTTAGGGGCAGCATATAGCAATCAGCCCCAGCATTTT.

The genes are TRBV19 and TRBJ2-1; 11 positions agree with TRBD2. The CDR3 has 18 residues. The V and J ends lost 2 bases and 0 bases, in that order; junction bases with no gene match: 6. Germline lookup yields CDR1 LNHDA and CDR2 SQIVND (reference sequence). In DNA, the CDR3 is TGTGCCAGTAGTATAACAGCTAGCGGGGGGAGCTCCTACAATGAGCAGTTCTTC. As protein: CASSITASGGSSYNEQFF.

V and J are TRBV5-6 and TRBJ1-4; D gene unclear. The CDR3 is 15 residues long. Per germline, CDR1 SGHDT and CDR2 YYEEEE. Between the trimmed V and J ends, which lost 1 base and 4 bases, there was a span of 11 bases. This CDR3 is CASSLSRSGNEKLFF. The CDR3 DNA follows: TGTGCCAGCAGCTTGAGTCGGAGCGGTAATGAAAAACTGTTTTTT.